This T cell receptor (beta chain) was captured in a study of patients and donors after allogeneic stem cell transplantation. This CDR3 contains 16 residues. V lost 2 bases and J lost 7; bases outside the gene matches: 17. Germline V gene lookup returns CDR1 DFQATT and CDR2 SNEGSKA (reference sequence). In this sample, this clonotype turned up a few times. One entry per CDR3 protein, called by TCRdb with MiXCR from the RT-PCR reads. The table includes 150,000 to 200,000 distinct CDR3 sequences, 24% detected once. J is TRBJ2-7 and V is TRBV20-1; 7 bases are a match to TRBD2. The specimen sequenced was blood, either unsorted or a sorted T cell fraction (not recorded which). This TCR was recovered from a human donor who was either an allogeneic HSCT recipient or a stem cell or donor lymphocyte infusion donor (not recorded which). It is not recorded whose cells these are; they may come from a transplant donor. This CDR3 reads CSARTLGLADIGEQYF. CDR3 DNA sequence: TGCAGTGCTAGAACCCTTGGGCTAGCGGACATCGGGGAGCAGTACTTC.